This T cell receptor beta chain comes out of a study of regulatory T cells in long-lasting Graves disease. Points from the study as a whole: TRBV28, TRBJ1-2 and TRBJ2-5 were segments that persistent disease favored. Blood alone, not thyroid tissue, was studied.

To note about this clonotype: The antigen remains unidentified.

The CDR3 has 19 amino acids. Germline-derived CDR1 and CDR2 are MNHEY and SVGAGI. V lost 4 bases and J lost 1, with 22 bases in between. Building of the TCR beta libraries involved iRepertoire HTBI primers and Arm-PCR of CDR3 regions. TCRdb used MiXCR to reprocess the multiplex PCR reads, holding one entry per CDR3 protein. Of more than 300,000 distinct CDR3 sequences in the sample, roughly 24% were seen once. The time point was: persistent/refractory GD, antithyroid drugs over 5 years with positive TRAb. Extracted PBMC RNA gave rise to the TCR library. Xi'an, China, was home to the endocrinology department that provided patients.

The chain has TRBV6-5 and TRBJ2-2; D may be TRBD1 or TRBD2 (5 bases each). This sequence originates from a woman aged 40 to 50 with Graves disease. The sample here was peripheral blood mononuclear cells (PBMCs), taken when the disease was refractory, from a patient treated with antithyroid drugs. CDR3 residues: CASSSSAPGLVGNTGELFF. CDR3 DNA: TGTGCCAGCAGTTCCTCTGCCCCGGGGCTGGTGGGGAACACCGGGGAGCTGTTTTTT.